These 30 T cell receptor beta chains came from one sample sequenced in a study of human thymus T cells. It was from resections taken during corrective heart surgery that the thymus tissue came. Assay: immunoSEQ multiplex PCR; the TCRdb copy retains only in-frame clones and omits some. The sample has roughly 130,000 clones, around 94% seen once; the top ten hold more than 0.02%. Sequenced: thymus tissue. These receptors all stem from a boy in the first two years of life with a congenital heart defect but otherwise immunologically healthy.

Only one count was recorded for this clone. CDR3 residues: CASSLGDTEAFF. The DNA of the CDR3 is TGTGCCAGCAGCTTAGGGGACACTGAAGCTTTCTTT. The chain combines TRBV11-3 with TRBJ1-1; D remains unclear. The CDR3 sequence is 12 residues long. Germline V CDR1 and CDR2: SGHNT, YENEEA. V shed 1 base and J shed 3 bases, with 3 bases lying between them.

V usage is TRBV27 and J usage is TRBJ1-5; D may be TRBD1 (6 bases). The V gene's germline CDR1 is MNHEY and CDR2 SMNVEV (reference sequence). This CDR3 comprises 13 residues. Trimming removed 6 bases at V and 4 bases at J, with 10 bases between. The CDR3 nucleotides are TGTGCCAGCAGCAAAGGGGGAAATCAGCCCCAGCATTTT. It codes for CASSKGGNQPQHF.

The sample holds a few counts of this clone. The CDR3 sequence: CASSLRIPYEQYF. CDR3 DNA sequence: TGTGCCAGCAGCCTCAGGATCCCCTACGAGCAGTACTTC. V is TRBV7-8 and J is TRBJ2-7, with D unresolved. The V end lost 5 bases, the J end lost 2 bases, and 10 bases lay between the germline ends. Germline loops: CDR1 SGHVS, CDR2 FQNEAQ. This CDR3 region has 13 residues.

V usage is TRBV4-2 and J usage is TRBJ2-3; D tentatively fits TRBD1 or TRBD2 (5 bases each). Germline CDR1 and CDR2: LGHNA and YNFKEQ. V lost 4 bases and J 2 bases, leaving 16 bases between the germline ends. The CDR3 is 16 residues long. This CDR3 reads CASSRKFRDHTDTQYF. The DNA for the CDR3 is TGTGCCAGCAGCCGGAAGTTCCGGGACCACACAGATACGCAGTATTTT.

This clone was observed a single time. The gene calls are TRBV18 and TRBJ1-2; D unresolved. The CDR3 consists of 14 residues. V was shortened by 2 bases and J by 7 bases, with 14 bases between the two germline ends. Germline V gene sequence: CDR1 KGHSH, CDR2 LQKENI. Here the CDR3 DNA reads TGTGCCAGCTCACCATCTGGCCCCTTCGCTGGCTACACCTTC. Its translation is CASSPSGPFAGYTF.

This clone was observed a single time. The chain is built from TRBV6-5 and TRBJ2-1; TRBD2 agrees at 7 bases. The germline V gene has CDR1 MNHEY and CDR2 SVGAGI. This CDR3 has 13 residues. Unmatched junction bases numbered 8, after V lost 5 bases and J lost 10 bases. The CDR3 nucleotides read TGTGCCAGCAGTAAACCGCCTAGCGGAGAGCAGTTCTTC. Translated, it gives CASSKPPSGEQFF.

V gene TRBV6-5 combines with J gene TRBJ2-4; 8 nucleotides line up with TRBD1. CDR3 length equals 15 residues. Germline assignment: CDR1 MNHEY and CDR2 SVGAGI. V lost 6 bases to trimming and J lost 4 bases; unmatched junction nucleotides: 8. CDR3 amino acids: CASSSRTGKKNIQYF. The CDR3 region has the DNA TGTGCCAGCAGCTCCCGGACAGGGAAAAAAAACATTCAGTACTTC.

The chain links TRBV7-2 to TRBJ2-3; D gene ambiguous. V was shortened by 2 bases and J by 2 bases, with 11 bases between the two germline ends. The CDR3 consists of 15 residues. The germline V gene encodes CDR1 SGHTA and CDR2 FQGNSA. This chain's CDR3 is CASSLNKNPTDTQYF. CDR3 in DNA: TGTGCCAGCAGCTTAAATAAAAACCCCACAGATACGCAGTATTTT.

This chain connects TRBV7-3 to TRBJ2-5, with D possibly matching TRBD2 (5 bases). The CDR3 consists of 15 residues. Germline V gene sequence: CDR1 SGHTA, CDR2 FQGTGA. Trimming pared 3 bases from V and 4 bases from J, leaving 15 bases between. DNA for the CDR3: TGTGCCAGCAGCTTTTACCTTACGAGGGCAGAGACCCAGTACTTC. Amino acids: CASSFYLTRAETQYF. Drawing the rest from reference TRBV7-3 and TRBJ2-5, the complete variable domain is GAGVSQTPSNKVTEKGKYVELRCDPISGHTALYWYRQSLGQGPEFLIYFQGTGAADDSGLPNDRFFAVRPEGSVSTLKIQRTERGDSAVYLCASSFYLTRAETQYFGPGTRLLVL.

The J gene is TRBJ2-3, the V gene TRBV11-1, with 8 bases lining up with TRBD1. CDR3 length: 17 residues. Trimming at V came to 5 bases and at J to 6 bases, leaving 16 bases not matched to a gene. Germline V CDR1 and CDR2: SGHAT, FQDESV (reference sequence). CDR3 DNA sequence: TGTGCCAGCAGCCTAAAACAGGGGGAGACCTCCGGGGATACGCAGTATTTT. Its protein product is CASSLKQGETSGDTQYF.

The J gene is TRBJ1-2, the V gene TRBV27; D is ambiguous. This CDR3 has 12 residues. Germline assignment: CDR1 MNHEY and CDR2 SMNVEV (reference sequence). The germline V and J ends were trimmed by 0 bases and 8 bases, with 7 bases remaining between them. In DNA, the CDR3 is TGTGCCAGCAGTTTATCTATGGGCGGCTACACCTTC. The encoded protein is CASSLSMGGYTF.

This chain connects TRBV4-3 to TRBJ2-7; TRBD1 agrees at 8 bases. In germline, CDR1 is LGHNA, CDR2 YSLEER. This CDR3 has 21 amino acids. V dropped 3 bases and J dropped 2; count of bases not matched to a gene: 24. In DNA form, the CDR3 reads TGCGCCAGCAGCCATCACTTCTATGGGGGTTATAATCCGGGACAGGCCTACGAGCAGTACTTC. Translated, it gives CASSHHFYGGYNPGQAYEQYF.

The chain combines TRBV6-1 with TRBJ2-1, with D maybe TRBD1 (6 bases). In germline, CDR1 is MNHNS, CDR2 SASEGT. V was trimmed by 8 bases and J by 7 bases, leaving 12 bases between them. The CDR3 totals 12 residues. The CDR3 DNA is TGTGCCAGCCGGGACACGGTTAATGAGCAGTTCTTC. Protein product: CASRDTVNEQFF.

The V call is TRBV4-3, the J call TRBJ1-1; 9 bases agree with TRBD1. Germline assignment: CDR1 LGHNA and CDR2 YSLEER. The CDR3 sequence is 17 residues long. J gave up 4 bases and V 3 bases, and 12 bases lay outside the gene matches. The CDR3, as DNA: TGCGCCAGCAGCCACCAATGGGGGGGGACAGGGAGCACTGAAGCTTTCTTT. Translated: CASSHQWGGTGSTEAFF.

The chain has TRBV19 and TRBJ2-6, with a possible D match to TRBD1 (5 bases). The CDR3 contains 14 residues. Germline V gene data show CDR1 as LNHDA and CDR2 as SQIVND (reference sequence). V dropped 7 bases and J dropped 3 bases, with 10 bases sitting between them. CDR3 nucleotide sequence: TGTGCCAGTAAAGGGGCGGATGGGGCCAACGTCCTGACTTTC. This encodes CASKGADGANVLTF. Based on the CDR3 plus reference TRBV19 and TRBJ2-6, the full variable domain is DGGITQSPKYLFRKEGQNVTLSCEQNLNHDAMYWYRQDPGQGLRLIYYSQIVNDFQKGDIAEGYSVSREKKESFPLTVTSAQKNPTAFYLCASKGADGANVLTFGAGSRLTVL.

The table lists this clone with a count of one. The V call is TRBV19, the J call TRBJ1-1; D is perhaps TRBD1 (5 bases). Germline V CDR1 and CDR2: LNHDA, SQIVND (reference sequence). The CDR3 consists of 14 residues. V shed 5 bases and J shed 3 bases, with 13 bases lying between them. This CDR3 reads CASSVTTAYTEAFF. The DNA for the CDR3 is TGTGCCAGTAGTGTAACGACAGCGTACACTGAAGCTTTCTTT.

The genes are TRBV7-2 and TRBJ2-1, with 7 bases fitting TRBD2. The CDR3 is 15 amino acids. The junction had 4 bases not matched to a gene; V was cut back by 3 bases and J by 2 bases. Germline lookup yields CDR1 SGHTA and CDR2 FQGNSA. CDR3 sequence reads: CASSFGGEAYNEQFF. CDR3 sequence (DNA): TGTGCCAGCAGCTTTGGGGGGGAAGCCTACAATGAGCAGTTCTTC.

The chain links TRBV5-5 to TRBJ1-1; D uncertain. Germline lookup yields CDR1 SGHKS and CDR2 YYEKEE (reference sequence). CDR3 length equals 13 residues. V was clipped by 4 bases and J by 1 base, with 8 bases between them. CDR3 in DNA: TGTGCCAGCAGCCGGACCGGGAACACTGAAGCTTTCTTT. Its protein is CASSRTGNTEAFF.

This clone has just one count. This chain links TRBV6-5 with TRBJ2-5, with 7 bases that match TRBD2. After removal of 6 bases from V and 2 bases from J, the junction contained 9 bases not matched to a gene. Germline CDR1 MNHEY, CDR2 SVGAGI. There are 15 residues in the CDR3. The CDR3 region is CASRHSLGGQETQYF. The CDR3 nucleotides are TGTGCCAGCAGACATTCCCTGGGGGGGCAAGAGACCCAGTACTTC.

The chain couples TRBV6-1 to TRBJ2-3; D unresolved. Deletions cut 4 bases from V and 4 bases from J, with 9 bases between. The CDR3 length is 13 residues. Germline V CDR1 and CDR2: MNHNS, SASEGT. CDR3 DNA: TGTGCCAGCAGTGGGGTCCCCGCAGATACGCAGTATTTT. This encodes CASSGVPADTQYF.

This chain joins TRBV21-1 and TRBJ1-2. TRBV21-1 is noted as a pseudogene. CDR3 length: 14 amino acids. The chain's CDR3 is CASSKVAVPRDYTF. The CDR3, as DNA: TGTGCCAGCAGCAAAGTAGCAGTCCCTAGGGACTACACCTTC.

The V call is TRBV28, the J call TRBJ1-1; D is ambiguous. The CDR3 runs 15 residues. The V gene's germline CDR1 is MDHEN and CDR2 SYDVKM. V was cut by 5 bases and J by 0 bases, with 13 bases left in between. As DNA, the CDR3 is TGTGCCAGCAGTCCCGAGCTAATTATGAACACTGAAGCTTTCTTT. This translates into CASSPELIMNTEAFF.

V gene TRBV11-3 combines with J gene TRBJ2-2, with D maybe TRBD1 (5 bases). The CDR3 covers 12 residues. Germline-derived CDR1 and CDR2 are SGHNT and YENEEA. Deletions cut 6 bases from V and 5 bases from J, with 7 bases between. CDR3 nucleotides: TGTGCCAGCAGGGCAGGGACCGGGGAGCTGTTTTTT. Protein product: CASRAGTGELFF.

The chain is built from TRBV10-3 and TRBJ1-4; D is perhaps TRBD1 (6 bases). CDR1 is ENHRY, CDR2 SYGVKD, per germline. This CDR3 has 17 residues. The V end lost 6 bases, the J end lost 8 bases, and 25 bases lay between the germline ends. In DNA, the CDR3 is TGTGCCATCAGCTCGGCTATACCGGGACTTGGGGGCGAAAAACTGTTTTTT. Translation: CAISSAIPGLGGEKLFF.

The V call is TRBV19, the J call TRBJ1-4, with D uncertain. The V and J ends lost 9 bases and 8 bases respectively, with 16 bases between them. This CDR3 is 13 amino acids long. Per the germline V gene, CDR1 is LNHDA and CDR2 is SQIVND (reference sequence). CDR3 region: CASTSQLGEKLFF. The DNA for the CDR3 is TGTGCCAGCACTTCACAATTAGGCGAAAAACTGTTTTTT. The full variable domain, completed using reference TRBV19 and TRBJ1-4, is DGGITQSPKYLFRKEGQNVTLSCEQNLNHDAMYWYRQDPGQGLRLIYYSQIVNDFQKGDIAEGYSVSREKKESFPLTVTSAQKNPTAFYLCASTSQLGEKLFFGSGTQLSVL.

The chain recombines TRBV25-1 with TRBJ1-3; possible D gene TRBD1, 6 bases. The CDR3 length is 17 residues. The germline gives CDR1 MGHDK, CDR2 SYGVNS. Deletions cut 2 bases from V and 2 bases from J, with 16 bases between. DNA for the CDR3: TGTGCCAGCAGTGAAGGGGAGGGGGGGGCGCCTGGAAACACCATATATTTT. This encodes CASSEGEGGAPGNTIYF.

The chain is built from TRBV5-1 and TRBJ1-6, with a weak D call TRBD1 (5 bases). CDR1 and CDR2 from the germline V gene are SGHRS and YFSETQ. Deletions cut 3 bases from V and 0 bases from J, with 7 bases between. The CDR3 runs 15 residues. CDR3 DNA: TGCGCCAGCAGCTGGGGGAGCTCCTATAATTCACCCCTCCACTTT. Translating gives CASSWGSSYNSPLHF.

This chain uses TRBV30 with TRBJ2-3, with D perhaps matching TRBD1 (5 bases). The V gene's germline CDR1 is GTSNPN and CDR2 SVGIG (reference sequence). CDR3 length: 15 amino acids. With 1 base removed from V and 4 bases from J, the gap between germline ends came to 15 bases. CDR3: CAWSGQGNRADTQYF. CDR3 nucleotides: TGTGCCTGGAGTGGGCAGGGTAATAGGGCAGATACGCAGTATTTT.

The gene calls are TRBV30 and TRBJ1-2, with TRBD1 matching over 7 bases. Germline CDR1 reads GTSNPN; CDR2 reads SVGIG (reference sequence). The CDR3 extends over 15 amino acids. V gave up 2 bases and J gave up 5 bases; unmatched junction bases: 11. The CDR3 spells CAWSNSRGLQYGYTF. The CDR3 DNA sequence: TGTGCCTGGAGTAATTCGAGGGGGCTCCAATATGGCTACACCTTC. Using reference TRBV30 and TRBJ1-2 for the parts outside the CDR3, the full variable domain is SQTIHQWPATLVQPVGSPLSLECTVEGTSNPNLYWYRQAAGRGLQLLFYSVGIGQISSEVPQNLSASRPQDRQFILSSKKLLLSDSGFYLCAWSNSRGLQYGYTFGSGTRLTVV.

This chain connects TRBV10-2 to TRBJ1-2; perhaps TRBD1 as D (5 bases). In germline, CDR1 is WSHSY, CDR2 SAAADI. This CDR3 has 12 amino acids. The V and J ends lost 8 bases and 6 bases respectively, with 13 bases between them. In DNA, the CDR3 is TGCGCCAGCTTTGCAGGGCCTCATGGCTACACCTTC. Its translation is CASFAGPHGYTF.